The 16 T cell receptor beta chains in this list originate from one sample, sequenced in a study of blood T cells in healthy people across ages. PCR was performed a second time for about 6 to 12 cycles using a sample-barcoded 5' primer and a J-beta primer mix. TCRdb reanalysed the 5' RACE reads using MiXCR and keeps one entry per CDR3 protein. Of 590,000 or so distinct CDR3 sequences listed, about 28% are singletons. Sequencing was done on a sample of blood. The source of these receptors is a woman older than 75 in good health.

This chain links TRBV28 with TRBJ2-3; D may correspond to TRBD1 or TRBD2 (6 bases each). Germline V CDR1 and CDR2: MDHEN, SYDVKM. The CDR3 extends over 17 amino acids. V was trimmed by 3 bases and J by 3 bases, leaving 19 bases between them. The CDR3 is CASSLPITSRGTDTQYF. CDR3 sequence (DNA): TGTGCCAGCAGTTTGCCCATCACTAGCAGGGGTACAGATACGCAGTATTTT.

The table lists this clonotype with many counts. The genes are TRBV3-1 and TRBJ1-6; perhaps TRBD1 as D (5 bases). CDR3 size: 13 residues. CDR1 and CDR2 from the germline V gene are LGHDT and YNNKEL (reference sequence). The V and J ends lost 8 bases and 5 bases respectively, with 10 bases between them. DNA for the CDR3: TGTGCCAGCGGGGCCGCTAATAATTCACCCCTCCACTTT. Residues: CASGAANNSPLHF.

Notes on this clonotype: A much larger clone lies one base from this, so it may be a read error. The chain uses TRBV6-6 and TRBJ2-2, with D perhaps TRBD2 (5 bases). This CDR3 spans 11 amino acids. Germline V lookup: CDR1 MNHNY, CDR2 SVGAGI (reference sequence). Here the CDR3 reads CASRHTGERFF. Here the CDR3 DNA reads TGTGCCAGCAGACACACCGGGGAGCGGTTTTTT.

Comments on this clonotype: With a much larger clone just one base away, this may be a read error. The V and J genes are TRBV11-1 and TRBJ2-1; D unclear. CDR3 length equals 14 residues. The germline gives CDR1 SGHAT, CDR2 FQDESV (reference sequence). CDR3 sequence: CASSRLDSYNERFF. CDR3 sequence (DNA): TGTGCCAGCAGCCGGCTCGACTCCTACAATGAGCGGTTCTTC. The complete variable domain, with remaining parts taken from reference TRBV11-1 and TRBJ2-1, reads EAEVAQSPRYKITEKSQAVAFWCDPISGHATLYWYRQILGQGPELLVQFQDESVVDDSQLPKDRFSAERLKGVDSTLKIQPAELGDSAMYLCASSRLDSYNERFFGPGTRLTVL.

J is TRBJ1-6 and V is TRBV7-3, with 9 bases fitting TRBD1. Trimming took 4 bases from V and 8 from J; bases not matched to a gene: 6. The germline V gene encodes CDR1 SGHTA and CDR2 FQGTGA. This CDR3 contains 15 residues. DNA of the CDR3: TGTGCCAGCAGCTATGGACAGGGGCGGGATTCACCCCTCCACTTT. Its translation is CASSYGQGRDSPLHF.

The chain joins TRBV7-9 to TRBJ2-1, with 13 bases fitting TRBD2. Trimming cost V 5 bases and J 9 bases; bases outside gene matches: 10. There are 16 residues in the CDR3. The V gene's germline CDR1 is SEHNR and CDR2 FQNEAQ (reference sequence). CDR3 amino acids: CASSPRTSGSLSEQFF. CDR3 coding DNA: TGTGCCAGCAGCCCCAGGACTAGCGGGAGTTTAAGTGAGCAGTTCTTC.

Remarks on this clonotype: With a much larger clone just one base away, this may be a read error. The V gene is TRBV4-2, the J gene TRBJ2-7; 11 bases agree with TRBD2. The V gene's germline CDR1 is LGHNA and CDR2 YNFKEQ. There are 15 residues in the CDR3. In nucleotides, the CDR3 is TGTGCCTGCAGCCAAGATGGGCTAGCGGGGGGCGAGCAGTACTTC. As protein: CACSQDGLAGGEQYF.

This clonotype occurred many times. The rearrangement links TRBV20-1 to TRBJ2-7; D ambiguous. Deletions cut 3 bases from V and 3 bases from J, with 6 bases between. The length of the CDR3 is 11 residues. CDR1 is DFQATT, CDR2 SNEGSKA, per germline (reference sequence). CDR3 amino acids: CSARRLYEQYF. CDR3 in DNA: TGCAGTGCTAGGCGGCTCTACGAGCAGTACTTC.

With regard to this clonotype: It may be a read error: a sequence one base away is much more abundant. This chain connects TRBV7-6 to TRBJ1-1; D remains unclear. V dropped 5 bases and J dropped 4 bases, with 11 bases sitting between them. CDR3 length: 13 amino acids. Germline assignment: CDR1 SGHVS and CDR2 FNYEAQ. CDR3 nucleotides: TGTGCCAGCAGCGCAGACACGAGCACTGAAGCTTTCTTT. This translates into CASSADTSTEAFF.

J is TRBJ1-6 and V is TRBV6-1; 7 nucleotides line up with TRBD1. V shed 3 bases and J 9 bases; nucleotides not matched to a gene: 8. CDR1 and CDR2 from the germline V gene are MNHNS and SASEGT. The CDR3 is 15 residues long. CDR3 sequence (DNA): TGTGCCAGCAGTGAGAGGCAGGGGGAAGGTTCACCCCTCCACTTT. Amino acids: CASSERQGEGSPLHF.

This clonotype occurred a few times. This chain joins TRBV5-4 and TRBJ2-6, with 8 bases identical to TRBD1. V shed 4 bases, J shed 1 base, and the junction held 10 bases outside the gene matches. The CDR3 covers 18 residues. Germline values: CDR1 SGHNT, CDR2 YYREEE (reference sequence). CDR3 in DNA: TGTGCCAGCAGCGGGATACAGGGGGAGAAATCTGGGGCCAACGTCCTGACTTTC. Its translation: CASSGIQGEKSGANVLTF.

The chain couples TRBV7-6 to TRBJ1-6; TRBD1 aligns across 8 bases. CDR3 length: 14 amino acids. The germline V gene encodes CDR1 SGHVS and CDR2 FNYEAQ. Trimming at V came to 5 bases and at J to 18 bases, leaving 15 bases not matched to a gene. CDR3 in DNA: TGTGCCAGCAGCCCTATAGGAGGGGACAGGACCCGCCACTTT. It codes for CASSPIGGDRTRHF.

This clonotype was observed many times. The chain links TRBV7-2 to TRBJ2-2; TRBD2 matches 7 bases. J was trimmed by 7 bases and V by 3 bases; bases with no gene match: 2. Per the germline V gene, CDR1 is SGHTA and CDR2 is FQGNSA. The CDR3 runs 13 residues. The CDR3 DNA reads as TGTGCCAGCAGCTTGGGGGGGAGCGGGGAGCTGTTTTTT. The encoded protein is CASSLGGSGELFF.

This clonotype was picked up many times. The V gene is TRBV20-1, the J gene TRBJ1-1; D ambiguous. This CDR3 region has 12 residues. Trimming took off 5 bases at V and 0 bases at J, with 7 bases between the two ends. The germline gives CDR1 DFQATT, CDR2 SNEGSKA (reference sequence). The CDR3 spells CSASKVNTEAFF. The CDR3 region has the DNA TGCAGTGCTTCAAAGGTGAACACTGAAGCTTTCTTT.

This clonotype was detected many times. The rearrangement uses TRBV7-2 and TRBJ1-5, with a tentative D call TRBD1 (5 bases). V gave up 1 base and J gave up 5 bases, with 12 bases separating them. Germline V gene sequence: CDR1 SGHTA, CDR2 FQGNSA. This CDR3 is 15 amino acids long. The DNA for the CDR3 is TGTGCCAGCAGCTTAGAGGCCAGGGCAGATCAGCCCCAGCATTTT. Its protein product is CASSLEARADQPQHF.

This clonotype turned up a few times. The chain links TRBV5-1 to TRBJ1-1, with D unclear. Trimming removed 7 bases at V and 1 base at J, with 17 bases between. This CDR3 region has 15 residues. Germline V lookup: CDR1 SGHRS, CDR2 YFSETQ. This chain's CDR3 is CASSGKYRGNTEAFF. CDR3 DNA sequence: TGCGCCAGCTCTGGGAAGTACCGAGGGAACACTGAAGCTTTCTTT.